The 24 T cell receptor beta chains given below trace back to one sample, sequenced in a study of regulatory T cells in long-lasting Graves disease. Stated time point: newly diagnosed GD, antithyroid drugs for less than 3 months. RNA isolated from PBMCs was used to make the TCR library. Arm-PCR of CDR3 regions and iRepertoire HTBI primers were the basis on which TCR beta libraries were built. TCRdb processed the multiplex PCR reads anew with MiXCR; each CDR3 protein has one entry. The sample includes some 560,000 distinct CDR3 sequences, about 16% of them seen just once. A further study also used this sample, focusing on T cells in Graves' hyperthyroidism and ophthalmopathy.

Material: peripheral blood mononuclear cells (PBMCs), obtained at new diagnosis, from a patient treated with antithyroid drugs. These receptors originate from a woman aged 40 to 65 with Graves disease.

The CDR3 DNA sequence: TGTGCCAGCAGCTACTCTGAATCCTCCCAGTACTTC. Translated: CASSYSESSQYF. J is TRBJ2-1 and V is TRBV12-3 or TRBV12-4; D is ambiguous. The assigned J gene may be wrong: the sequence end matches TRBJ2-5 better. The CDR3 contains 12 residues.

This clonotype has only a few counts. V usage is TRBV3-1 and J usage is TRBJ2-1; a weak D match, TRBD1 (5 bases). V lost 4 bases, J lost 0 bases, and 13 bases lay in between. Germline V gives CDR1 LGHDT, CDR2 YNNKEL (reference sequence). The CDR3 runs 16 residues. The CDR3 nucleotides read TGTGCCAGCAGCCCGACAGACTTAAGCTCCTACAATGAGCAGTTCTTC. This codes for CASSPTDLSSYNEQFF.

This clonotype is a singleton in its sample. This chain links TRBV7-9 with TRBJ2-3; 8 bases are shared with TRBD2. The CDR3 has 18 amino acids. V was clipped by 6 bases and J by 0 bases; unmatched bases: 14. Germline-derived CDR1 and CDR2 are SEHNR and FQNEAQ (reference sequence). CDR3 DNA: TGTGCCAGCAGGCTAGGCTCGGGGGGGCTTACTAGCACAGATACGCAGTATTTT. Amino acids: CASRLGSGGLTSTDTQYF. Together with reference TRBV7-9 and TRBJ2-3, the CDR3 gives the full variable domain: DTGVSQNPRHKITKRGQNVTFRCDPISEHNRLYWYRQTLGQGPEFLTYFQNEAQLEKSRLLSDRFSAERPKGSFSTLEIQRTEQGDSAMYLCASRLGSGGLTSTDTQYFGPGTRLTVL.

The chain combines TRBV10-3 with TRBJ1-6; D uncertain. This CDR3 is 14 amino acids long. Between the trimmed V and J ends, which lost 0 bases and 4 bases, there was a span of 4 bases. Per the germline V gene, CDR1 is ENHRY and CDR2 is SYGVKD. This chain's CDR3 is CAISESKYNSPLHF. CDR3 in DNA: TGTGCCATCAGTGAGTCCAAGTATAATTCACCCCTCCACTTT.

This clonotype was seen ten or more times. The V call is TRBV3-1, the J call TRBJ1-6, with 7 nucleotides matching TRBD1. The CDR3 covers 15 residues. Germline assignment: CDR1 LGHDT and CDR2 YNNKEL (reference sequence). Trimming took 6 bases from V and 5 from J; bases not matched to a gene: 7. The CDR3 DNA sequence: TGTGCCAGCAGTCTCCGTGGGACAGATAATTCACCCCTCCACTTT. It encodes CASSLRGTDNSPLHF.

This clonotype was counted at least ten times. This chain links TRBV5-1 with TRBJ1-6, with TRBD1 as a possible D gene (5 bases). The CDR3 runs to 15 residues. V dropped 0 bases and J dropped 9 bases, with 13 bases sitting between them. Germline V CDR1 and CDR2: SGHRS, YFSETQ. CDR3 in amino acids: CASSLGGERSSPLHF. CDR3 nucleotides: TGCGCCAGCAGCTTGGGGGGGGAAAGGAGTTCACCCCTCCACTTT.

This clonotype was found many times. CDR3 loop: CASSYSGSSFNTEAFF. The CDR3 bases are TGTGCCAGCAGTTACTCTGGGTCATCCTTCAACACTGAAGCTTTCTTT. The chain has TRBV6-5 and TRBJ1-1; D is unresolved. The V gene lost 0 bases and the J gene lost 2 bases, with 13 bases spanning the gap. CDR1 is MNHEY and CDR2 is SVGAGI in the germline V gene. The CDR3 length is 16 residues.

This clonotype was seen repeatedly, ten times or more. The V and J genes are TRBV7-9 and TRBJ2-5; D is undetermined. The CDR3 has 15 amino acids. Germline V CDR1 and CDR2: SEHNR, FQNEAQ (reference sequence). V lost 1 base and J lost 0, with 9 bases in between. The CDR3 DNA reads TGTGCCAGCAGCTTAGGACCCCGGGACCAAGAGACCCAGTACTTC. Translation gives CASSLGPRDQETQYF.

A few counts support this clonotype. The chain couples TRBV20-1 to TRBJ1-1; 8 bases are shared with TRBD1. The CDR3 sequence is 15 residues long. The trim removed 3 bases at V and 1 base at J, leaving 7 bases unmatched. Germline CDR1 DFQATT, CDR2 SNEGSKA (reference sequence). DNA of the CDR3: TGCAGTGCTAGCGGTAGACAGGGGCAGAACACTGAAGCTTTCTTT. This codes for CSASGRQGQNTEAFF.

This clonotype has only a few counts. The gene calls are TRBV28 and TRBJ1-6, with unresolved D. The CDR3 length is 14 residues. The germline V gene has CDR1 MDHEN and CDR2 SYDVKM. Between the trimmed V and J ends, which lost 4 bases and 7 bases, there was a span of 11 bases. The CDR3 loop is CASSSRTANSPLHF. CDR3 DNA: TGTGCCAGCAGTTCTAGGACTGCAAATTCACCCCTCCACTTT. The complete variable domain, with remaining parts taken from reference TRBV28 and TRBJ1-6, reads DVKVTQSSRYLVKRTGEKVFLECVQDMDHENMFWYRQDPGLGLRLIYFSYDVKMKEKGDIPEGYSVSREKKERFSLILESASTNQTSMYLCASSSRTANSPLHFGNGTRLTVT.

This clonotype was counted at least ten times. CDR3 loop: CSARVAPGHPGGETQYF. The CDR3 DNA reads as TGCAGTGCTAGAGTCGCCCCCGGGCACCCGGGGGGAGAGACCCAGTACTTC. The chain carries TRBV20-1 and TRBJ2-5; TRBD2 matches at 7 bases. Germline CDR1 reads DFQATT; CDR2 reads SNEGSKA (reference sequence). V lost 1 base, J lost 4 bases, and 15 bases stayed unmatched. The CDR3 is 17 amino acids.

This clonotype was seen a handful of times. The V call is TRBV6-2 or TRBV6-3, the J call TRBJ2-7; TRBD1 agrees at 7 bases. With 5 bases clipped from V and 4 bases from J, the junction kept 8 bases outside the gene matches. Germline lookup yields CDR1 MNHEY and CDR2 SVGEGT. The CDR3 totals 14 residues. The CDR3 DNA sequence: TGTGCCAGCAGTGTAATGGGACAGCAATACGAGCAGTACTTC. It is translated as CASSVMGQQYEQYF.

Note on this clonotype: With a much larger clone just one base away, this may be a read error. The V gene is TRBV30, the J gene TRBJ1-5; TRBD1 matches at 9 bases. This CDR3 has 13 amino acids. V gave up 5 bases and J gave up 5 bases; unmatched junction bases: 4. Germline CDR1 and CDR2: GTSNPN and SVGIG (reference sequence). The CDR3 nucleotides are TGTGCCTGGGGGGGACAGGGAGATCAGCCCCAGCATTTT. The encoded protein is CAWGGQGDQPQHF.

The rearrangement links TRBV28 to TRBJ2-5; 8 bases agree with TRBD2. CDR1 is MDHEN and CDR2 is SYDVKM in the germline V gene. J was trimmed by 4 bases and V by 3 bases; bases with no gene match: 16. The CDR3 sequence is 18 residues long. DNA for the CDR3: TGTGCCAGCAGTTTTATTGCATCGGCGGGGGGCTCGGGAGAGACCCAGTACTTC. Translating it yields CASSFIASAGGSGETQYF.

This clonotype came up once. J is TRBJ2-7 and V is TRBV4-1, with 7 bases lining up with TRBD1. J gave up 1 base and V 0 bases, and 3 bases lay outside the gene matches. Germline V CDR1 and CDR2: MGHRA, YSYEKL. The CDR3 totals 15 residues. The DNA of the CDR3 is TGCGCCAGCAGCCAAGACCCGGGACAGTCCTACGAGCAGTACTTC. Encoded protein: CASSQDPGQSYEQYF.

This clonotype was seen repeatedly, ten times or more. An end of the junction differs from the germline gene, which may be a read error. The V call is TRBV2, the J call TRBJ1-2, with D perhaps TRBD1 (5 bases). There are 12 residues in the CDR3. CDR1 SNHLY and CDR2 FYNNEI come from the germline V gene. CDR3 nucleotide sequence: TGTGCCAGCAGTGAGCACCGTGGGACTGGACTCTTC. This encodes CASSEHRGTGLF.

This clonotype was seen a handful of times. This chain connects TRBV2 to TRBJ2-2; either TRBD1 or TRBD2 may fit D (6 bases each). V lost 6 bases and J lost 4, with 15 bases in between. The CDR3 is 15 amino acids. Germline V CDR1 and CDR2: SNHLY, FYNNEI. The DNA of the CDR3 is TGTGCCAGCAGGCCGAGGGGGGCCACCACCGGGGAGCTGTTTTTT. Its translation is CASRPRGATTGELFF.

This clonotype came up a few times. The chain carries TRBV2 and TRBJ2-3, with 8 positions matching TRBD2. In germline, CDR1 is SNHLY, CDR2 FYNNEI. The CDR3 runs 14 residues. With 7 bases clipped from V and 2 bases from J, the junction kept 5 bases outside the gene matches. The CDR3 protein is CASKVAGNTDTQYF. The CDR3 region has the DNA TGTGCCAGCAAGGTAGCGGGGAACACAGATACGCAGTATTTT.

As regards this clonotype: A much larger clone differs from this one at a single base, so this may be a read error. The chain uses TRBV11-3 and TRBJ1-4; TRBD1 matches at 7 bases. Germline V CDR1 and CDR2: SGHNT, YENEEA. The CDR3 sequence is 14 residues long. CDR3 in DNA: TGTGCCAGCGGCTTACAAGGGGGCGGTGAAAAACTGTTTTTT. It specifies CASGLQGGGEKLFF.

V is TRBV27 and J is TRBJ1-5; no clear D. V was clipped by 6 bases and J by 1 base, with 13 bases between them. CDR3 size: 15 residues. Per germline, CDR1 MNHEY and CDR2 SMNVEV (reference sequence). The CDR3 DNA sequence: TGTGCCAGCAGCGCTGACCCTTTGAGCAATCAGCCCCAGCATTTT. Translation gives CASSADPLSNQPQHF.

This clonotype was detected many times. The chain has TRBV11-3 and TRBJ2-7, with a possible D match to TRBD1 (6 bases). Between the trimmed V and J ends, which lost 1 base and 3 bases, there was a span of 10 bases. The CDR3 spans 14 residues. Germline values: CDR1 SGHNT, CDR2 YENEEA. CDR3 loop: CASSLAGTFYEQYF. The CDR3 DNA sequence: TGTGCCAGCAGCTTAGCCGGGACATTCTACGAGCAGTACTTC.

This clonotype was counted a few times. The chain combines TRBV20-1 with TRBJ1-1; maybe TRBD1 (6 bases). CDR1 is DFQATT and CDR2 is SNEGSKA in the germline V gene (reference sequence). Trimming left V 7 bases short and J 6 bases short, with 15 bases between. This CDR3 has 12 residues. CDR3 bases: TGCAGTGTCCCCACAGGGCAGGCTGAAGCTTTCTTT. This sequence encodes CSVPTGQAEAFF.

The genes are TRBV18 and TRBJ1-2; TRBD1 agrees at 7 bases. V lost 4 bases to trimming and J lost 0 bases; unmatched junction nucleotides: 8. The CDR3 runs to 16 residues. The germline CDR1 and CDR2 sequences are KGHSH and LQKENI. The CDR3 sequence: CASSQKRDRANYGYTF. CDR3 nucleotide sequence: TGTGCCAGCTCACAAAAACGGGACAGAGCTAACTATGGCTACACCTTC.

This clonotype was found many times. The chain combines TRBV11-1 with TRBJ2-1; D unresolved. CDR3 size: 17 residues. Trimming left V 1 base short and J 0 bases short, with 13 bases between. CDR1 is SGHAT, CDR2 FQDESV, per germline (reference sequence). CDR3 in DNA: TGTGCCAGCAGCTTAGTCGTGGGCCTTAGCTCCTACAATGAGCAGTTCTTC. It encodes CASSLVVGLSSYNEQFF.